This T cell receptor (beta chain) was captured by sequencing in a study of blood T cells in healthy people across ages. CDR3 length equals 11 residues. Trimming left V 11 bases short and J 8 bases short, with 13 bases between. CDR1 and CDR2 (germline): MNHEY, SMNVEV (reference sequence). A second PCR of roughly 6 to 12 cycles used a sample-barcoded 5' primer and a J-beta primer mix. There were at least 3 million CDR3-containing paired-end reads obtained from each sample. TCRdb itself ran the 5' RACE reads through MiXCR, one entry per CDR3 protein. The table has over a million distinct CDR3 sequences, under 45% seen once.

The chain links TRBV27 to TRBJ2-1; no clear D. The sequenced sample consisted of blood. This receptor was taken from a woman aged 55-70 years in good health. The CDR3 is CASLAEDEQFF. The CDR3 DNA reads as TGTGCCTCCCTGGCAGAGGATGAGCAGTTCTTC.